This TCR beta chain stems from a study of esophageal squamous cell carcinoma under preoperative chemotherapy. Of note for this clonotype: A read error may produce the germline difference seen at one junction end.

CDR1 is SGHTA, CDR2 FQGNSA, per germline. This CDR3 has 16 residues. Noted time point: before preoperative PTX-NDP chemotherapy. TCRdb used MiXCR to reprocess the PCR reads, holding one entry per CDR3 protein. The data show around 29,000 distinct CDR3 sequences, with under 60% seen just once and approximately 12% held by the top ten. This chain connects TRBV7-2 to TRBJ2-3, with 11 bases identical to TRBD1. This specimen was acquired from a patient given preoperative chemotherapy. The clonotype comes from a human donor with esophageal squamous cell carcinoma. The donor label of this sample is uncertain. The CDR3 here is CASGGQGGRGPDTQYF. Written as DNA, the CDR3 is TGTGCCAGTGGGGGACAGGGGGGGCGAGGGCCAGATACGCAGTACTTT. The full variable domain, rest sourced from reference TRBV7-2 and TRBJ2-3, is GAGVSQSPSNKVTEKGKDVELRCDPISGHTALYWYRQSLGQGLEFLIYFQGNSAPDKSGLPSDRFSAERTGGSVSTLTIQRTQQEDSAVYLCASGGQGGRGPDTQYFGPGTRLTVL.